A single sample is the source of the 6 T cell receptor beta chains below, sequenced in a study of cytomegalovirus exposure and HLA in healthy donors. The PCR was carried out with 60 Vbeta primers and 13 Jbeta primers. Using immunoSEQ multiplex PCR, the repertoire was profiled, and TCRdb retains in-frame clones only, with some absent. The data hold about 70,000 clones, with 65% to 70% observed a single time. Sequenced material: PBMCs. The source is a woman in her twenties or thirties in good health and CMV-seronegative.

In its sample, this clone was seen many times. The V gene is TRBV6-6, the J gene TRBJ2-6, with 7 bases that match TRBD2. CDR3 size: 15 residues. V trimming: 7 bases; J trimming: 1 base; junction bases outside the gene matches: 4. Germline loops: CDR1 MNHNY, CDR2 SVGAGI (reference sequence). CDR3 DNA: TGTGCCAGCAATGTGGGGGGGTCTGGGGCCAACGTCCTGACTTTC. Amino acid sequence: CASNVGGSGANVLTF.

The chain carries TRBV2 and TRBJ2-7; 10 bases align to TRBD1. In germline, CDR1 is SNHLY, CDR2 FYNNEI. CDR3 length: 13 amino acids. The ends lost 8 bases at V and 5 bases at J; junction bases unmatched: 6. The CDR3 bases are TGTGCCAGCTGTGTGGACAGGGGGGACGAGCAGTACTTC. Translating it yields CASCVDRGDEQYF.

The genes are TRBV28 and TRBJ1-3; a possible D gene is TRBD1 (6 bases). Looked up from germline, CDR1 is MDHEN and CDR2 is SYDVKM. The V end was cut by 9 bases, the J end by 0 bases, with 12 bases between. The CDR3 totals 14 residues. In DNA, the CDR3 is TGTGCCAGTATGACAGGCTTCTCTGGAAACACCATATATTTT. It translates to CASMTGFSGNTIYF.

This chain's CDR3 is CASSWRSIRDPTNYGYTF. In nucleotides, the CDR3 is TGTGCCAGCAGCTGGAGGTCAATCAGAGACCCTACTAACTATGGCTACACCTTC. V usage is TRBV7-6 and J usage is TRBJ1-2; D call uncertain. Trimming left V 4 bases short and J 0 bases short, with 21 bases between. This CDR3 contains 18 residues. Germline V gene lookup returns CDR1 SGHVS and CDR2 FNYEAQ.

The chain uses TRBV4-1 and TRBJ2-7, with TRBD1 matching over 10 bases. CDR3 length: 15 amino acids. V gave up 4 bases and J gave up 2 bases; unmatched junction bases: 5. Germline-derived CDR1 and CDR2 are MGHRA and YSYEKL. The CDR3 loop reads CASSPRDRGTYEQYF. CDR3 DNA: TGCGCCAGCAGCCCCCGGGACAGGGGCACCTACGAGCAGTACTTC.

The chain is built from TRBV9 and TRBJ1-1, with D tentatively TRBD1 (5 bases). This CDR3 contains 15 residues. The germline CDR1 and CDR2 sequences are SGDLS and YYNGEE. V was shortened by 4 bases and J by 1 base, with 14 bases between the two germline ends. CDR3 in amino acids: CASSSPGGANTEAFF. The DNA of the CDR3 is TGTGCCAGCAGCTCACCGGGAGGGGCGAACACTGAAGCTTTCTTT.